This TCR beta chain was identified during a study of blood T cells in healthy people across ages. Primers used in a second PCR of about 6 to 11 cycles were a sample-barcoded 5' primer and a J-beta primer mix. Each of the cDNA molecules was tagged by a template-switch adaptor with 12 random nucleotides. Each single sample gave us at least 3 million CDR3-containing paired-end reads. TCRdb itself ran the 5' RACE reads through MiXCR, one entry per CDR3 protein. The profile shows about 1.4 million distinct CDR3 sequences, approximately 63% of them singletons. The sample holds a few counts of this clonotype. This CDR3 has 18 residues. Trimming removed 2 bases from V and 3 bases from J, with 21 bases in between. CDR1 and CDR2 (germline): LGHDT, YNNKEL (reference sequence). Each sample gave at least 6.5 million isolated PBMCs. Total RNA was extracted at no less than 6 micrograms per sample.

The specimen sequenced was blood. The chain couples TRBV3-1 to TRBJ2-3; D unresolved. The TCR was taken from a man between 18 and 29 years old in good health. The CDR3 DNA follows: TGTGCCAGCAGCCAACAAACATCATCGGTTCTATGGACAGATACGCAGTATTTT. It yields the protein CASSQQTSSVLWTDTQYF.